This TCR beta chain was documented in a study of Graves' ophthalmopathy and Graves' hyperthyroidism. The authors amplified TCR beta CDR3 regions from RNA transcripts. Second-round multiplex PCR came after first-round RT-PCR with HTBI primers. Using its own MiXCR run on the multiplex PCR reads, TCRdb lists one record per CDR3 protein. The sample consists of roughly 400,000 distinct CDR3 sequences, about a sixth of them appearing once. The CDR3 has 19 amino acids. Germline loops: CDR1 SGHVS, CDR2 FQNEAQ. V lost 3 bases, J lost 0 bases, and 20 bases lay in between. This clonotype showed up many times. The chain couples TRBV7-8 to TRBJ2-2; D remains unclear. This receptor was identified in an adult woman with stable Graves' hyperthyroidism. The sample was peripheral blood. CDR3 bases: TGTGCCAGCAGCTTCACTACGACACGTTCGACGGCGAACACCGGGGAGCTGTTTTTT. Its protein product is CASSFTTTRSTANTGELFF.